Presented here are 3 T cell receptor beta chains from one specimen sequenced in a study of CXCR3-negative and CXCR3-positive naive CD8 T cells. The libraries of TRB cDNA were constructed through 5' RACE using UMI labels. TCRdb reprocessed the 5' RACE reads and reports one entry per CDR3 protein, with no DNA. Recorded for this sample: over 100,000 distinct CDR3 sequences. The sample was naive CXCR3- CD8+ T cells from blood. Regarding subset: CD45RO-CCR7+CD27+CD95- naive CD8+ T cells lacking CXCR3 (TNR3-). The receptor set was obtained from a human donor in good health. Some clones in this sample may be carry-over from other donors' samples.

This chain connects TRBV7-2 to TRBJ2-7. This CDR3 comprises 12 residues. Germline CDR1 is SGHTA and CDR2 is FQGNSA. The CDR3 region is CASSLVLYEQYF.

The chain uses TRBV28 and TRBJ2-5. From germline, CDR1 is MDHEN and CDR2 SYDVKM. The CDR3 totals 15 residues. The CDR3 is CASSLIGIGQETQYF.

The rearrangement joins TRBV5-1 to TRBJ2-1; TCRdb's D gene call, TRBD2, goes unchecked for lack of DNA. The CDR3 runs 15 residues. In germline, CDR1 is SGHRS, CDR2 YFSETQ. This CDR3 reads CASSSSGPSYNEQFF.